A single T cell receptor beta chain is shown here with its context. The target antigen is unknown. PCR involved 60 Vbeta and 13 Jbeta primers. Profiled with immunoSEQ multiplex PCR; TCRdb holds only in-frame clones, not every one. In all, the sample yields 40,000 or so clones. This sample was included in a study of cytomegalovirus exposure and HLA in healthy donors. General study points: It was taken for granted in presence/absence analyses that sequencing depth across donors was roughly uniform. In a later analysis, specific HLA alleles were associated with 16,000 or so TCR beta sequences at a 0.05 false discovery rate.

Deletions cut 5 bases from V and 3 bases from J, with 10 bases between. This CDR3 is 13 amino acids long. Germline V gene lookup returns CDR1 SGHAT and CDR2 FQNNGV. J is TRBJ2-5 and V is TRBV11-2; no clear D. The receptor was derived from a male donor in good health and CMV-seronegative. Specimen: PBMCs. The CDR3 coding sequence is TGTGCCAGCAGCCCCCCCACAAAAGAGACCCAGTACTTC. This gives the protein CASSPPTKETQYF.